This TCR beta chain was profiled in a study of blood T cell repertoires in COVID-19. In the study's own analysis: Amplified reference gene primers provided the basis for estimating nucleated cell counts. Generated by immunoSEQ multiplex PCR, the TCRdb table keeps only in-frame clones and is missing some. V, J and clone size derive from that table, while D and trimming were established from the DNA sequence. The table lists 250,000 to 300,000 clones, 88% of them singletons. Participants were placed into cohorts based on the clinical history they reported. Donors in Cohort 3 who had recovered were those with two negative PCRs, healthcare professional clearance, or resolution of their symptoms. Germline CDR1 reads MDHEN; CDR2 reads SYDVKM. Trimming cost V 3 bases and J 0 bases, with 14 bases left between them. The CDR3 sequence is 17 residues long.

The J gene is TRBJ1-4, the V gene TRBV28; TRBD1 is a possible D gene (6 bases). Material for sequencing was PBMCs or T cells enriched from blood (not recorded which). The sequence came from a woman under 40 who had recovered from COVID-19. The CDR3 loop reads CASSFPGAVTTNEKLFF. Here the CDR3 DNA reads TGTGCCAGCAGTTTCCCAGGGGCCGTCACAACTAATGAAAAACTGTTTTTT.